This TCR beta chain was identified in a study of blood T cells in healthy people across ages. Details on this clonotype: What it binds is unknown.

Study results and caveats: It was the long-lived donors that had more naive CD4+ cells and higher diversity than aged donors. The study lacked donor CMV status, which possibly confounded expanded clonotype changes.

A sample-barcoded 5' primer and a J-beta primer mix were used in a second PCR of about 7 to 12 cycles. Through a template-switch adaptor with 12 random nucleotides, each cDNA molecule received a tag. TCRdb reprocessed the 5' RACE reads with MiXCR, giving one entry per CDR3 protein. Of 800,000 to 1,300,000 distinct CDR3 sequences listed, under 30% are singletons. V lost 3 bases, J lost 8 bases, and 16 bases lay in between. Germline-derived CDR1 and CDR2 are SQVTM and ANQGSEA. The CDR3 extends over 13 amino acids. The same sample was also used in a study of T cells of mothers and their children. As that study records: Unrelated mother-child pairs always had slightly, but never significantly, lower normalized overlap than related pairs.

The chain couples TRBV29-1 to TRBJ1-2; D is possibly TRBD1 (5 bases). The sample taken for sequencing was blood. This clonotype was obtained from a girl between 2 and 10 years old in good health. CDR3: CSVDWDSRRGYTF. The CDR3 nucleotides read TGCAGCGTTGACTGGGACTCAAGGAGGGGCTACACCTTC.